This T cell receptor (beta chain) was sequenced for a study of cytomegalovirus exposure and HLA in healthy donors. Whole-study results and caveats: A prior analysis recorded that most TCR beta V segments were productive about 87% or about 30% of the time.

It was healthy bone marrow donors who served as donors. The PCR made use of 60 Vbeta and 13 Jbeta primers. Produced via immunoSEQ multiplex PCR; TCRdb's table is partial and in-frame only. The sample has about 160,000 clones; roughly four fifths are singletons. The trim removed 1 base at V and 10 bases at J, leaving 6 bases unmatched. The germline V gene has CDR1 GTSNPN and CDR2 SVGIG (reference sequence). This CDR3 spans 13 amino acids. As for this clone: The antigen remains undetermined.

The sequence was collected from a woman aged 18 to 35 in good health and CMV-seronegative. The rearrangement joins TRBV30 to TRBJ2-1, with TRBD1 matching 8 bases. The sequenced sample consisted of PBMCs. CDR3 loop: CAWSAGTGGEQFF. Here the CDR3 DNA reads TGTGCCTGGAGTGCGGGGACAGGCGGGGAGCAGTTCTTC.